Following are 3 T cell receptor beta chains from one sample sequenced in a study of blood T cell repertoires in COVID-19. TCRdb's table, derived via immunoSEQ multiplex PCR, lists solely in-frame clones and lacks some. The sample records fewer than 250,000 clones, 83% being singletons. Sequenced input: peripheral blood. The receptor source for this set is a human donor in a cohort sampled during active COVID-19.

The chain is built from TRBV29-1 and TRBJ1-3; tentative D call: TRBD1 (5 bases). CDR3 length: 12 residues. Per germline, CDR1 SQVTM and CDR2 ANQGSEA. V lost 4 bases, J lost 2 bases, and 6 bases lay in between. The chain's CDR3 is CSVGGAGNTIYF. The CDR3 bases are TGCAGCGTTGGGGGCGCTGGAAACACCATATATTTT.

V and J are TRBV24-1 and TRBJ2-3, with D perhaps TRBD2 (6 bases). With 7 bases removed from V and 6 bases from J, the gap between germline ends came to 10 bases. This CDR3 spans 12 amino acids. Germline loops: CDR1 KGHDR, CDR2 SFDVKD. CDR3 protein: CATSGRGDTQYF. In nucleotides, the CDR3 is TGTGCCACCAGCGGGAGAGGGGATACGCAGTATTTT.

This chain joins TRBV5-1 and TRBJ1-5; perhaps TRBD1 as D (5 bases). Germline CDR1 and CDR2: SGHRS and YFSETQ. The CDR3 contains 14 residues. V lost 0 bases and J 9 bases, leaving 13 bases between the germline ends. The CDR3 protein is CASSLGLGEGPQHF. CDR3 DNA sequence: TGCGCCAGCAGCTTGGGGTTGGGGGAGGGGCCCCAGCATTTT.